Below are 14 T cell receptor beta chains sequenced from a single sample in a study of blood T cells in healthy people across ages. Together with a sample-barcoded 5' primer, a J-beta primer mix was included in a second PCR lasting roughly 6 to 12 cycles. In TCRdb, the 5' RACE reads were re-called with MiXCR into one record per CDR3 protein. Among under 1,000,000 distinct CDR3 sequences listed, about half were seen once. Sample: blood. The source is a man aged 80 or over in good health.

V and J are TRBV9 and TRBJ2-1; TRBD1 aligns across 7 bases. Looked up from germline, CDR1 is SGDLS and CDR2 is YYNGEE. CDR3 length: 18 amino acids. Trimming removed 0 bases from V and 2 bases from J; junction bases left unmatched: 11. The CDR3 DNA follows: TGTGCCAGCAGCGTAGACAACCCGTCACAGGGGACCTACAATGAGCAGTTCTTC. Translation: CASSVDNPSQGTYNEQFF.

The rearrangement links TRBV7-2 to TRBJ2-5; TRBD2 matches at 10 bases. The V segment lost 8 bases and the J segment 1 base; nucleotides outside the gene matches: 13. The CDR3 contains 17 residues. CDR1 and CDR2 from the germline V gene are SGHTA and FQGNSA. CDR3 region: CASRRPAGGPGQETQYF. In DNA form, the CDR3 reads TGTGCCAGCCGCAGACCAGCGGGAGGGCCGGGCCAAGAGACCCAGTACTTC.

The chain recombines TRBV12-5 with TRBJ2-1, with 7 bases aligning to TRBD1. This CDR3 is built from 17 residues. Germline V CDR1 and CDR2: LGHNT, FRNRAP. Unmatched junction bases numbered 8, after V lost 2 bases and J lost 1 base. The CDR3 loop is CASGLTYGTASYNEQFF. The CDR3 DNA sequence: TGTGCTAGTGGTTTGACATACGGGACAGCTTCCTACAATGAGCAGTTCTTC. Full variable domain (rest looked up from reference TRBV12-5 and TRBJ2-1): DARVTQTPRHKVTEMGQEVTMRCQPILGHNTVFWYRQTMMQGLELLAYFRNRAPLDDSGMPKDRFSAEMPDATLATLKIQPSEPRDSAVYFCASGLTYGTASYNEQFFGPGTRLTVL.

Concerning this clonotype itself: This could be a read error, since a much larger clone is one nucleotide away. CDR3: CSVEGLAVDTQYF. CDR3 nucleotides: TGCAGCGTTGAGGGACTAGCGGTAGATACGCAGTATTTT. The rearrangement uses TRBV29-1 and TRBJ2-3; 11 bases are shared with TRBD2. The CDR3 is 13 residues long. Germline V gene sequence: CDR1 SQVTM, CDR2 ANQGSEA. The V gene end was trimmed by 3 bases and the J gene end by 5 bases; junction bases not matched to a gene: 1.

A word on this clonotype: A much larger clone is a single base away; this may be a read error. V gene TRBV7-3 combines with J gene TRBJ1-1, with D uncertain. The CDR3 covers 13 residues. Between the trimmed V and J ends, which lost 5 bases and 0 bases, there was a span of 7 bases. Germline V CDR1 and CDR2: SGHTA, FQGTGA. CDR3 sequence: CASSKQMNTEAFF. CDR3 nucleotides: TGTGCCAGCAGCAAACAGATGAACACTGAAGCTTTCTTT.

This clonotype turned up a few times. The chain employs TRBV2 and TRBJ2-1; TRBD2 matches 11 bases. Per the germline V gene, CDR1 is SNHLY and CDR2 is FYNNEI. Trimming removed 2 bases from V and 10 bases from J; junction bases left unmatched: 10. This CDR3 is 16 amino acids long. The CDR3 region has the DNA TGTGCCAGCAGTGAAAGGATTAGCGGGAGGGAAGGGGAGCAGTTCTTC. Its translation: CASSERISGREGEQFF.

The chain has TRBV28 and TRBJ1-2, with TRBD1 identical over 10 bases. V was pared by 4 bases and J by 8 bases, with 16 bases of the junction left unmatched. The CDR3 consists of 17 residues. Germline V gives CDR1 MDHEN, CDR2 SYDVKM. In DNA, the CDR3 is TGTGCCAGCAGTTCTTCCGGGACAGGGGATAATAGGTGGGGCTACACCTTC. Encoded protein: CASSSSGTGDNRWGYTF.

The sample holds many counts of this clonotype. V and J are TRBV29-1 and TRBJ2-1; the match to TRBD2 covers 10 bases. CDR3 length: 12 residues. Germline CDR1 SQVTM, CDR2 ANQGSEA. V shed 2 bases, J shed 10 bases, and the junction held 2 bases outside the gene matches. The CDR3 region is CSVENSGGEQFF. The DNA of the CDR3 is TGCAGCGTTGAAAATAGCGGGGGGGAGCAGTTCTTC.

In this sample, this clonotype turned up many times. This chain connects TRBV4-3 to TRBJ2-3; D gene uncertain. The CDR3 runs 14 residues. Germline values: CDR1 LGHNA, CDR2 YSLEER. The ends were cut back, 1 base at V and 1 base at J, with 6 bases in the middle. In nucleotides, the CDR3 is TGCGCCAGCAGCCAAGCTCAGCGCACAGATACGCAGTATTTT. The encoded protein is CASSQAQRTDTQYF.

This clonotype turned up a few times. The V call is TRBV7-8, the J call TRBJ2-7; possibly TRBD1 or TRBD2 for D (5 bases each). Germline assignment: CDR1 SGHVS and CDR2 FQNEAQ. V lost 5 bases, J lost 4 bases, and 18 bases lay in between. CDR3 length: 15 residues. The CDR3 spells CASSRNFGAEYEQYF. The CDR3 DNA sequence: TGTGCCAGCAGCCGAAATTTCGGGGCCGAATACGAGCAGTACTTC.

The genes are TRBV7-3 and TRBJ2-3, with TRBD2 as a possible D gene (5 bases). CDR1 is SGHTA and CDR2 is FQGTGA in the germline V gene. V was pared by 3 bases and J by 5 bases, with 18 bases between. This CDR3 comprises 16 residues. The chain's CDR3 is CASSLLPSPRVDTQYF. CDR3 coding DNA: TGTGCCAGCAGCTTGCTGCCAAGCCCGAGGGTAGATACGCAGTATTTT.

This clonotype was seen a few times. The chain recombines TRBV7-2 with TRBJ2-1; 11 positions match TRBD2. This CDR3 is built from 17 residues. After removal of 4 bases from V and 9 bases from J, the junction contained 14 bases not matched to a gene. Germline V gene sequence: CDR1 SGHTA, CDR2 FQGNSA. Here the CDR3 reads CASSYGGGLAGGSEQFF. Written as DNA, the CDR3 is TGTGCCAGCAGCTACGGCGGGGGGCTAGCGGGAGGCTCTGAGCAGTTCTTC. The variable domain in full, with the rest retrieved from reference TRBV7-2 and TRBJ2-1, is GAGVSQSPSNKVTEKGKDVELRCDPISGHTALYWYRQSLGQGLEFLIYFQGNSAPDKSGLPSDRFSAERTGGSVSTLTIQRTQQEDSAVYLCASSYGGGLAGGSEQFFGPGTRLTVL.

This clonotype has a handful of counts. The chain has TRBV12-3 or TRBV12-4 and TRBJ2-3; D is uncertain. V shed 6 bases and J shed 6 bases, with 13 bases lying between them. The CDR3 sequence is 13 residues long. The CDR3 nucleotides read TGTGCCAGCAGCCCAATGACTGTGGATACGCAGTATTTT. It yields the protein CASSPMTVDTQYF.

This sequence joins TRBV12-3 or TRBV12-4 and TRBJ1-4; D gene uncertain. The CDR3 extends over 14 amino acids. The V end was cut by 3 bases, the J end by 8 bases, with 13 bases between. CDR3 bases: TGTGCCAGCAGTTTTGCCAGTCGAGGCGAAAAACTGTTTTTT. It yields the protein CASSFASRGEKLFF.